These 20 T cell receptor beta chains share one sample of origin, sequenced in a study of blood T cell repertoires in COVID-19. Assay: immunoSEQ multiplex PCR; the TCRdb copy retains only in-frame clones and omits some. Of tens of thousands of clones in the sample, nearly 90% were seen once. Sample: peripheral blood. The receptors derive from a man aged 45-60 years with acute or convalescent COVID-19.

This sequence joins TRBV7-2 and TRBJ2-1; 10 bases align to TRBD2. The V and J ends lost 1 base and 10 bases, in that order; junction bases with no gene match: 1. Germline V gives CDR1 SGHTA, CDR2 FQGNSA. The CDR3 runs 13 residues. CDR3 residues: CASSLGTSGEQFF. The CDR3 DNA reads as TGTGCCAGCAGCTTAGGGACTAGCGGAGAGCAGTTCTTC.

The chain is built from TRBV9 and TRBJ1-1; TRBD1 agrees at 9 bases. J was trimmed by 3 bases and V by 5 bases; bases with no gene match: 5. Germline V gene data show CDR1 as SGDLS and CDR2 as YYNGEE. This CDR3 has 14 residues. CDR3 residues: CASRRGQGYTEAFF. The CDR3 DNA reads as TGTGCCAGCAGAAGAGGACAGGGGTACACTGAAGCTTTCTTT.

The genes are TRBV6-2 or TRBV6-3 and TRBJ1-2, with a weak D call TRBD1 (5 bases). This CDR3 spans 15 amino acids. V lost 1 base to trimming and J lost 1 base, with 10 bases between them. Germline CDR1 and CDR2: MNHEY and SVGEGT. The CDR3 coding sequence is TGTGCCAGCAGTTACTTGCAGACAGATAACTATGGCTACACCTTC. It encodes CASSYLQTDNYGYTF.

The gene calls are TRBV27 and TRBJ1-2; 9 bases fit TRBD1. J was trimmed by 2 bases and V by 5 bases; bases with no gene match: 9. The CDR3 has 16 amino acids. Germline V lookup: CDR1 MNHEY, CDR2 SMNVEV (reference sequence). The CDR3: CASSPQDRGRNYGYTF. The CDR3, as DNA: TGTGCCAGCAGTCCACAGGACAGGGGAAGAAACTATGGCTACACCTTC.

The chain uses TRBV6-2 or TRBV6-3 and TRBJ1-4; TRBD1 matches 10 bases. V was pared by 4 bases and J by 10 bases, with 6 bases of the junction left unmatched. The CDR3 is 14 amino acids. Germline CDR1 and CDR2: MNHEY and SVGEGT. The DNA of the CDR3 is TGTGCCAGCAGTTCCCGGACAGGGGGAGGAAAACTGTTTTTT. Translating gives CASSSRTGGGKLFF.

The CDR3 reads CASSLGGGGAKNIQYF. Here the CDR3 DNA reads TGCGCCAGCAGTCTTGGGGGAGGTGGGGCCAAAAACATTCAGTACTTC. The genes are TRBV23-1 and TRBJ2-4, with D tentatively TRBD2 (6 bases). TRBV23-1 is treated as an ORF (open reading frame) with a function not yet certain. The V and J ends lost 4 bases and 1 base respectively, with 14 bases between them. The CDR3 totals 16 residues.

The chain links TRBV7-2 to TRBJ1-1; D not resolved. V dropped 5 bases and J dropped 5 bases, with 21 bases sitting between them. The germline V gene encodes CDR1 SGHTA and CDR2 FQGNSA. The length of the CDR3 is 16 residues. The DNA of the CDR3 is TGTGCCAGCAGCCAGCGAAGTGTGAGCGGGGAGACTGAAGCTTTCTTT. This translates into CASSQRSVSGETEAFF.

J is TRBJ2-4 and V is TRBV27; perhaps TRBD1 as D (5 bases). This CDR3 region has 17 residues. The germline V gene encodes CDR1 MNHEY and CDR2 SMNVEV (reference sequence). Trimming left V 8 bases short and J 0 bases short, with 20 bases between. DNA for the CDR3: TGTGCCAGCGGACCCCTTTCGATGGGGCTAGCCAAAAACATTCAGTACTTC. Translated, it gives CASGPLSMGLAKNIQYF.

The chain uses TRBV15 and TRBJ1-1; D might be TRBD1 (6 bases). The CDR3 has 18 amino acids. Germline V gene data show CDR1 as LNHNV and CDR2 as YYDKDF (reference sequence). V gave up 5 bases and J gave up 2 bases, with 24 bases separating them. The CDR3 is CATSSKIVPTGPNTEAFF. As DNA, the CDR3 is TGTGCCACCAGCTCCAAGATCGTCCCGACAGGCCCAAACACTGAAGCTTTCTTT. Full variable domain (missing parts from reference TRBV15 and TRBJ1-1): DAMVIQNPRYQVTQFGKPVTLSCSQTLNHNVMYWYQQKSSQAPKLLFHYYDKDFNNEADTPDNFQSRRPNTSFCFLDIRSPGLGDTAMYLCATSSKIVPTGPNTEAFFGQGTRLTVV.

This chain links TRBV14 with TRBJ1-6; 7 nucleotides agree with TRBD1. Germline lookup yields CDR1 SGHDN and CDR2 FVKESK. J gave up 5 bases and V 9 bases, and 7 bases lay outside the gene matches. CDR3 length equals 14 residues. CDR3 loop: CASSRDSNNSPLHF. CDR3 nucleotide sequence: TGTGCCAGTTCCCGGGACAGTAATAATTCACCCCTCCACTTT.

This chain connects TRBV6-2 or TRBV6-3 to TRBJ2-1; D possibly corresponds to TRBD1 (6 bases). The CDR3 spans 13 residues. Germline-derived CDR1 and CDR2 are MNHEY and SVGEGT. V lost 4 bases and J 6 bases, leaving 10 bases between the germline ends. Here the CDR3 DNA reads TGTGCCAGCAGTTGGGGGCTATTCAATGAGCAGTTCTTC. This translates into CASSWGLFNEQFF.

This chain uses TRBV5-1 with TRBJ2-2; 15 bases are a match to TRBD2. CDR1 SGHRS and CDR2 YFSETQ come from the germline V gene. There are 18 residues in the CDR3. V shed 3 bases, J shed 4 bases, and the junction held 7 bases outside the gene matches. The DNA for the CDR3 is TGCGCCAGCAGCTCGCGGACTAGCGGGAGGGTTGGCACCGGGGAGCTGTTTTTT. Amino acid sequence: CASSSRTSGRVGTGELFF.

V usage is TRBV12-3 or TRBV12-4 and J usage is TRBJ1-1; 7 bases map to TRBD1. The junction had 6 bases not matched to a gene; V was cut back by 6 bases and J by 8 bases. There are 12 residues in the CDR3. The CDR3 loop reads CASSVLRGEAFF. CDR3 DNA sequence: TGTGCCAGCAGCGTCCTCAGGGGGGAAGCTTTCTTT.

This clone was observed a single time. CDR3 nucleotides: TGTGCCAGCAGGGCCGGCGAGCGATCCTACGAGCAGTACTTC. This sequence encodes CASRAGERSYEQYF. The chain carries TRBV11-3 and TRBJ2-7, with D hard to call. The CDR3 spans 14 residues. Per germline, CDR1 SGHNT and CDR2 YENEEA. The V gene lost 6 bases and the J gene lost 1 base, with 13 bases spanning the gap.

This chain connects TRBV6-1 to TRBJ2-7; D is ambiguous. Germline CDR1 reads MNHNS; CDR2 reads SASEGT. This CDR3 region has 14 residues. The ends were cut back, 2 bases at V and 1 base at J, with 9 bases in the middle. Written as DNA, the CDR3 is TGTGCCAGCAGTGAATGGAACAGATCCTACGAGCAGTACTTC. Translated: CASSEWNRSYEQYF.

This rearrangement joins TRBV18 to TRBJ2-3, with D possibly being TRBD2 (6 bases). V was clipped by 3 bases and J by 3 bases, with 13 bases between them. The CDR3 sequence is 15 residues long. Germline-derived CDR1 and CDR2 are KGHSH and LQKENI. Here the CDR3 reads CASSPLAGMTDTQYF. The DNA for the CDR3 is TGTGCCAGCTCACCTCTCGCGGGAATGACAGATACGCAGTATTTT.

The chain employs TRBV9 and TRBJ1-1; 11 bases map to TRBD1. The CDR3 has 17 amino acids. Unmatched junction bases numbered 9, after V lost 2 bases and J lost 3 bases. The germline V gene encodes CDR1 SGDLS and CDR2 YYNGEE. As DNA, the CDR3 is TGTGCCAGCAGCGTGTCGGGACAGGGGGTACGGGACACTGAAGCTTTCTTT. Its translation is CASSVSGQGVRDTEAFF.

The gene calls are TRBV5-6 and TRBJ1-3; D not certain. The CDR3 is 13 amino acids. Trimming cost V 4 bases and J 4 bases, with 9 bases left between them. From germline, CDR1 is SGHDT and CDR2 YYEEEE. The CDR3 DNA follows: TGTGCCAGCAGCCCGGGAGCCGGAAACACCATATATTTT. This encodes CASSPGAGNTIYF.

The chain uses TRBV5-1 and TRBJ1-1; 7 nucleotides align to TRBD1. The V and J ends lost 6 bases and 0 bases, in that order; junction bases with no gene match: 11. The CDR3 extends over 16 amino acids. Germline CDR1 and CDR2: SGHRS and YFSETQ. Here the CDR3 DNA reads TGCGCCAGCACCAAACGGACAGGTGCCATGAACACTGAAGCTTTCTTT. The encoded protein is CASTKRTGAMNTEAFF.

The chain is built from TRBV5-1 and TRBJ2-1; D possibly corresponds to TRBD1 (6 bases). The V gene lost 4 bases and the J gene lost 0 bases, with 14 bases spanning the gap. The CDR3 runs 16 residues. Germline loops: CDR1 SGHRS, CDR2 YFSETQ. Here the CDR3 DNA reads TGCGCCAGCAGCATTCACGGACAGAGCTCCTACAATGAGCAGTTCTTC. It yields the protein CASSIHGQSSYNEQFF.